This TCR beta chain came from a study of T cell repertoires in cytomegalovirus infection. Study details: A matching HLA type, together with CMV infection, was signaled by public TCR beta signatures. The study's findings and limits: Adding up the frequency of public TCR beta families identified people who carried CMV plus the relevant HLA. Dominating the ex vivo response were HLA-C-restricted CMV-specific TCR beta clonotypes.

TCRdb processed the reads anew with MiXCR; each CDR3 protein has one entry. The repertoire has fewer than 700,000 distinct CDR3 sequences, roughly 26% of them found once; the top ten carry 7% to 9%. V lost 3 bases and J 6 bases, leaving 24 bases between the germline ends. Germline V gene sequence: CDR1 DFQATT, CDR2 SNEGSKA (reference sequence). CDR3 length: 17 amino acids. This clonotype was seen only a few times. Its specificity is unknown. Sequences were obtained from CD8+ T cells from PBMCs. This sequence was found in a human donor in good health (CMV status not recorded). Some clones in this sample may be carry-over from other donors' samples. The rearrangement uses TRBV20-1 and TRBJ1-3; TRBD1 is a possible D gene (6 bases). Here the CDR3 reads CSARIGWDIALENTIYF. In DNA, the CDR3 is TGCAGTGCTAGGATAGGTTGGGACATCGCTCTGGAAAACACCATATATTTT.